A selection of T cell receptor beta chains follows, all from one sample in a study of blood T cell repertoires in COVID-19. The data were produced by immunoSEQ multiplex PCR, yet TCRdb's version contains in-frame clones alone and is incomplete. Of tens of thousands of clones in the sample, around 95% were seen once. The sequenced material came from peripheral blood. The source of these receptors is a human donor with active COVID-19. The donor label of this sample is uncertain. The CDR3 runs from the conserved cysteine through the conserved F or W. A D gene is named only where the DNA matches it firmly. Clone size is stated in some rows and not others, as once, few, many or a class when expanded.

J: TRBJ1-6
length: 17
V: TRBV27
D: -
size: -
CDR3: CASSLRGGVTYNSPLHF
DNA: TGTGCCAGCAGTTTAAGGGGGGGGGTAACCTATAATTCACCCCTCCACTTT

J: TRBJ1-1
length: 14
V: TRBV3-1/TRBV3-2
D: -
size: -
CDR3: CASSQTEGRTEAFF
DNA: TGTGCCAGCAGCCAAACAGAAGGTCGGACTGAAGCTTTCTTT

J: TRBJ1-2
length: 16
V: TRBV6-1
D: TRBD1
size: -
CDR3: CASSGGGTGYNYGYTF
DNA: TGTGCCAGCAGTGGGGGAGGGACAGGGTATAACTATGGCTACACCTTC

J: TRBJ1-6
length: 17
V: TRBV2
D: TRBD1
size: -
CDR3: CASSQDRSSYGNSPLHF
DNA: TGTGCCAGCAGTCAGGACAGGTCGTCCTATGGTAATTCACCCCTCCACTTT

J: TRBJ2-1
length: 13
V: TRBV19
D: -
size: -
CDR3: CASSINGYNEQFF
DNA: TGTGCCAGTAGTATAAACGGTTACAATGAGCAGTTCTTC

J: TRBJ2-7
length: 12
V: TRBV6-6
D: TRBD2
size: -
CDR3: CASSLQRGPSSF
DNA: TGTGCCAGCAGTTTGCAGCGGGGGCCCTCCTCCTTC

J: TRBJ2-7
length: 14
V: TRBV11-3
D: TRBD2
size: -
CDR3: CASSFRGGSYEQYF
DNA: TGTGCCAGCAGCTTTCGGGGAGGGTCCTACGAGCAGTACTTC

J: TRBJ1-6
length: 12
V: TRBV9
D: -
size: -
CDR3: CASSVGESPLHF
DNA: TGTGCCAGCAGCGTAGGGGAGTCTCCCCTCCACTTT

J: TRBJ2-7
length: 15
V: TRBV7-9
D: TRBD2
size: -
CDR3: CASSVTLSGSYEQYF
DNA: TGTGCCAGCAGTGTGACGCTTAGCGGGAGCTACGAGCAGTACTTC

J: TRBJ2-6
length: 17
V: TRBV11-2
D: -
size: -
CDR3: CASSLTVAGSGANVLTF
DNA: TGTGCCAGCAGCTTGACTGTCGCCGGCTCTGGGGCCAACGTCCTGACTTTC

J: TRBJ2-3
length: 15
V: TRBV7-9
D: TRBD1
size: -
CDR3: CASSLPWTGADTQYF
DNA: TGTGCCAGCAGCTTACCCTGGACAGGGGCAGATACGCAGTATTTT

J: TRBJ1-1
length: 11
V: TRBV5-5
D: -
size: -
CDR3: CASSLGWAAFF
DNA: TGTGCCAGCAGCTTGGGGTGGGCAGCTTTCTTT

J: TRBJ2-3
length: 15
V: TRBV7-6
D: -
size: -
CDR3: CASSLGGIGTDTQYF
DNA: TGTGCCAGCAGCTTGGGCGGGATTGGCACAGATACGCAGTATTTT

J: TRBJ2-7
length: 15
V: TRBV7-9
D: -
size: -
CDR3: CASSPMEPSSYEQYF
DNA: TGTGCCAGCAGCCCCATGGAGCCCAGCTCCTACGAGCAGTACTTC

J: TRBJ1-4
length: 16
V: TRBV12-5
D: -
size: once
CDR3: CASGLVGGTLNEKLFF
DNA: TGTGCTAGTGGTTTGGTAGGAGGGACCCTCAATGAAAAACTGTTTTTT

J: TRBJ1-2
length: 13
V: TRBV12-3/TRBV12-4
D: TRBD1
size: once
CDR3: CASSFGTVYGYTF
DNA: TGTGCCAGCAGTTTCGGGACAGTCTATGGCTACACCTTC

J: TRBJ1-1
length: 14
V: TRBV29-1
D: -
size: -
CDR3: CSVAAGAMNTEAFF
DNA: TGCAGCGTTGCGGCAGGGGCTATGAACACTGAAGCTTTCTTT

J: TRBJ1-5
length: 12
V: TRBV6-6
D: -
size: once
CDR3: CASRQSNQPQHF
DNA: TGTGCCAGCAGACAGAGCAATCAGCCCCAGCATTTT

J: TRBJ2-1
length: 16
V: TRBV27
D: -
size: -
CDR3: CASSFPRVPGYNEQFF
DNA: TGTGCCAGCAGTTTTCCCAGGGTCCCTGGTTACAATGAGCAGTTCTTC

J: TRBJ2-4
length: 16
V: TRBV21-1
D: -
size: -
CDR3: CASSSPVNHSKNIQYF
DNA: TGTGCCAGCAGCAGTCCCGTTAACCACTCCAAAAACATTCAGTACTTC

J: TRBJ2-7
length: 15
V: TRBV10-3
D: -
size: once
CDR3: CAISGIQGVPYEQYF
DNA: TGTGCCATCAGCGGAATACAGGGTGTCCCCTACGAGCAGTACTTC

J: TRBJ1-5
length: 15
V: TRBV7-8
D: TRBD1
size: -
CDR3: CASSDRVFSNQPQHF
DNA: TGTGCCAGCAGCGACAGGGTGTTTAGCAATCAGCCCCAGCATTTT